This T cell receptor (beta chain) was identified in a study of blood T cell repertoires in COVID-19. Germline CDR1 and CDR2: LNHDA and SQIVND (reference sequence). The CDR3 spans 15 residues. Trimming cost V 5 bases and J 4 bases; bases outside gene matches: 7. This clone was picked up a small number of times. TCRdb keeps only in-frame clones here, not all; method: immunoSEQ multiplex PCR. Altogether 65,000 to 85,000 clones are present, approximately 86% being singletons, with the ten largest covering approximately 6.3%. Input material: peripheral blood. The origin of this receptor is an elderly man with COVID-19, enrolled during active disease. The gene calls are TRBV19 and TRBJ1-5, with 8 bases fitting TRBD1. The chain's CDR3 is CASSRDRGGNQPQHF. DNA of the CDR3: TGTGCCAGTAGTCGCGACAGGGGAGGGAATCAGCCCCAGCATTTT.